This entry concerns a single T cell receptor beta chain. The antigen it binds to is not known. Base qualities were left out, and no much larger clone turns up one base away. The cohort consisted of 650 to 700 healthy bone marrow donors. At the time of sampling, every cohort member was nominally healthy, though immune exposures that went unrecorded were likely present. The donor was CMV seronegative and was included in the group of a few hundred seronegative cohort members. Every donor gave a peripheral blood sample, and the peripheral blood mononuclear cells from that sample were used for TCR beta sequencing. The Qiagen DNeasy Blood Extraction Kit was used to extract genomic DNA from the blood cell samples. The library was obtained by the immunoSEQ multiplex PCR assay. The multiplex PCR relied on a mix of 60 forward primers for TCR Vbeta segments and 13 reverse primers for TCR Jbeta segments. The CDR3 region of rearranged TCR beta genes was amplified from genomic DNA by a multiplex PCR assay. The Illumina HiSeq System was used to sequence the amplified TCR beta libraries as 87-base-pair reads. The study's processing was this. In a later analysis, some 80 million unique TCR beta chains were counted across the 500 to 850 repertoires, and around 10 million of these chains were shared by at least two donors. Raw reads were error-corrected and collapsed into unique sequences by a nearest-neighbor algorithm in which closely related sequences were merged to remove PCR and sequencing errors. CDR3 sequences were aligned to IMGT reference sequences to assign V, D and J gene segments. For a sequence to be retained, a match of at least six nucleotides to both a V gene segment and a J gene segment was required. Rearrangements were classified as productive when the CDR3 lacked stop codons and remained in frame with V and J, and all other rearrangements were classified as non-productive. CDR3 was defined by IMGT convention, running from the second conserved V-encoded cysteine to the conserved J-encoded phenylalanine. The earlier analysis of about 640 of the donors excluded any sequence lacking an unambiguous match to a single V gene segment. An earlier analysis of 587 of the donors called V segments functional above 56.7% productive rearrangements and segregating when the between-donor standard deviation exceeded 5%. A statistical classification framework was built for diagnosing cytomegalovirus status from the catalog of TCR beta chain sequences. V and J gene assignment, in a later analysis, came from comparing TCR nucleotide sequences with IMGT/GENE-DB human TR gene sequences. In a later analysis, CDR3 sequences and most-parsimonious VDJ recombination scenarios were assigned using the TCRdist pipeline. In a later analysis, each TCR beta chain was defined by its CDR3 amino acid sequence together with its V-gene family, and reads without a unique V-gene family were excluded. As a way to deal with suspected cross-contamination and a sequencing artifact, a later analysis dropped over 550 nucleotide sequences that were highly shared and had low generation probability. A later analysis calculated a clonal expansion index for each public chain from normalized within-repertoire ranks of inferred template counts. Generation probabilities in a later analysis came from a VDJ recombination model fitted to out-of-frame rearrangements, and those results were checked against IGoR. Hypergeometric tests were used in a later analysis to score TCR-TCR, TCR-HLA and TCR-CMV co-occurrence, with a repertoire-size bias correction applied to the TCR pairs. A later analysis estimated false discovery rates by permuting HLA or CMV assignments 20 times. A later analysis grouped co-occurring TCRs with DBSCAN, adding TCRdist sequence similarity when clustering within HLA-allele-positive subsets. For co-occurrence clustering, repertoires with fewer than 30,000 or more than 120,000 public chains were excluded, along with four or five repertoires with anomalous nucleotide sharing. TCRdb mirrors the immuneACCESS table, restricted to in-frame sequences. Some clones are absent from its copies; in checked studies, under half trace to an unresolved V gene, and the reason for the others is unknown. That table is the source of V, J and clone size, and D and trimming were worked out from the DNA. This sample comprises about 160,000 clones, more than 75% of them detected only once. The top ten clones comprise about 1.5% of the sample.

This sample is drawn from a study of cytomegalovirus exposure and HLA in healthy donors listed by TCRdb under 2017. With regard to the full study: An earlier analysis of approximately 590 of the donors reported roughly 270 Gb of sequence data and roughly 110 million unique TCR beta sequences from about 179 million T cells. Along with the approximately 700-subject first cohort, a separate validation cohort of over 90 different subjects was used. An early release that covered 640 HLA-typed donors contained approximately 290 gigabases of sequencing data and about 84 million unique TCR sequences. Both class I and class II loci were covered by HLA typing, at four-digit resolution. All discovery cohort repertoires had been generated on a single sequencing platform. The study aimed to test whether cataloging public T cell receptors could reveal signatures of past pathogen exposure. High-throughput TCR immunosequencing, statistical association of individual TCRs with disease status, and machine learning were combined to predict cytomegalovirus infection status. A later analysis re-examined previously published TCR beta repertoires from over 500 donors and added high-resolution HLA genotyping to investigate patterns of TCR occurrence. Five DR-DQ haplotypes were treated as single units for association and clustering because of strong linkage in the cohort. The number of typed donors differed by locus: 629-630 for A, B, C, DRB1 and DQB1; 522 for DQA1; around 610 for DPA1; and around 490 for DPB1. Of the approximately 400 genotyped donors, around 81% fell in the genetic ancestry cluster associated with self-reported Caucasian donors. To decide whether each TCR beta V gene segment behaved as functional or pseudogenic, an earlier analysis of 587 of the donors relied on high-throughput TCR beta sequencing. Donor age, sex, ethnicity and CMV serostatus were compiled alongside the repertoire data. In a later genetic analysis, genome-wide SNP genotypes for about 60% of the 666 donors were used, and that subset was treated as a discovery cohort. The T cell repertoires of about 700 subjects were profiled by immunosequencing and related to cytomegalovirus serostatus. Among about 410 genotyped donors of the cohort, an average of around 240,000 unique TCR beta nucleotide sequences was sequenced per donor, of which approximately 18% were non-productive. The later analysis used no new phenotypic data to find candidate immune exposures, relying instead on TCR beta sequences and their occurrence across donors. Paper-wide results and their limitations: Most CMV-associated TCR beta chains appeared to be HLA-restricted in a later analysis, and the HLA associations seemed to be driven largely by CMV exposure. In a later genetic analysis, a missense DCLRE1C variant was associated with V-gene and J-gene trimming of TCR beta chains, and the association was replicated in an independent cohort. In a later analysis, several top co-occurrence clusters were reported to appear linked to parvovirus B19, influenza, CMV and Epstein-Barr virus. In an earlier analysis of some 540 of the donors, most TCR beta V segments appeared in productive rearrangements about 87% or about 30% of the time, broadly matching IMGT annotations. According to a later genetic analysis, donors in an Asian-associated ancestry cluster had fewer N-insertions in productive TCRs than the approximately 650-donor mean. Across donors, most TCR sequences were observed very rarely, whereas some public TCRs were present in many individuals. Because HLA typing was unavailable for some donors at each locus, only the typed subset was used in association tests. A further reported finding was that TCR beta sequences accurately predicted the HLA-A and HLA-B alleles for most subjects in the first cohort. Three of the identified cytomegalovirus-associated TCR beta chains were confirmed in vitro to be specific for cytomegalovirus antigens. Some IMGT-functional V segments, including TRBV6-2 and TRBV6-3, could not be told apart with the 87-base-pair reads, so those segments were excluded. Linkage disequilibrium might explain the correlated functional status among segregating V segments, but an unknown experimental factor could not be ruled out. In a later analysis, HLA-associated TCR beta chains showed more clonal expansion and lower generation probabilities than non-associated chains that were equally common. A cluster of highly shared sequence variants was judged likely to represent a technical artifact of the sequencing pipeline. When HLA alleles, especially DR and DQ, strongly co-occurred, TCR associations were difficult to assign to individual alleles. In both the original and validation cohorts, the classifier was reported to diagnose cytomegalovirus status with high specificity and sensitivity. The authors suggested that the approach could potentially be generalized to other disease states and immunological phenotypes. CMV serostatus was the only immune exposure information available for the cohort. According to a later analysis, TCR association rates differed among HLA loci, with DRB1 alleles showing the most associated TCRs and HLA-C alleles showing the fewest. Specific HLA alleles were associated with over 15,000 TCR beta sequences at a false discovery rate of 0.05 in a later analysis. The cohort was sequenced for TCR beta chains only, and without alpha or paired-chain data the features that could be detected were limited. In the study, around 150 TCR beta chains were listed as associated with cytomegalovirus. Approximately 18 rarely observed V segments, including chromosome 9 orphons, were excluded from the earlier analysis of just under 600 of the donors because counts were too low. The presence/absence analyses assumed that sequencing depth was roughly uniform across donors, and that assumption may not be true.

V loses 6 bases at its end and J loses 7 bases; junction bases beyond the gene matches: 11. The CDR3 spans 15 residues, from the cysteine through the phenylalanine. The entry retains the CDR3 DNA only, 45 bases that are in frame from base 1. CDR1 and CDR2, per the germline V gene, are MDHEN and SYDVKM. The chain is encoded by TRBV28 joined to TRBJ1-4, with 7 bases aligning to TRBD1. Sequenced: PBMCs. The sequence derives from a male donor in good health and CMV-seronegative. The DNA sequence follows: TGTGCCAGCAGCCCCTGGACAGGAAAGTCTGAAAAACTGTTTTTT. This yields the protein CASSPWTGKSEKLFF.